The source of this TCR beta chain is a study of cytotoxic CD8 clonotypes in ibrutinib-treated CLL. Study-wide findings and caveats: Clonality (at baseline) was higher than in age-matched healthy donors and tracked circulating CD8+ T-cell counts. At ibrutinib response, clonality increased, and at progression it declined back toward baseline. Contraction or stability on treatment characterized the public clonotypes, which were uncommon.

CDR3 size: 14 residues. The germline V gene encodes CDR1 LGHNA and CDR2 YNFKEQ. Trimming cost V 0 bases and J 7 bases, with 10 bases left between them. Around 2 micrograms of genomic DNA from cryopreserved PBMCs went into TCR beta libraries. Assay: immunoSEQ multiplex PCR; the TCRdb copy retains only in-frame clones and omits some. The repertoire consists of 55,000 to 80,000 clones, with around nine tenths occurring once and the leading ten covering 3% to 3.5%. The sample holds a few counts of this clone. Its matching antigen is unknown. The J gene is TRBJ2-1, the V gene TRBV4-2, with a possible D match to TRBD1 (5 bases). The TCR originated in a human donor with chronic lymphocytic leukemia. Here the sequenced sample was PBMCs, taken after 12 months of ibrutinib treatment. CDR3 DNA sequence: TGTGCCAGCAGCCAAGAGGGGCGGTTTAATGAGCAGTTCTTC. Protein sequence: CASSQEGRFNEQFF.